These T cell receptor beta chains were read from a single sample in a study of blood T cell repertoires in COVID-19. Sequenced by immunoSEQ multiplex PCR; TCRdb stores in-frame clones only, minus some. Of about 190,000 clones in the sample, 75% to 85% were seen once. Input material: PBMCs or T cells enriched from blood (not recorded which). The receptors originated from a woman in her forties or fifties with acute COVID-19. Both conserved end residues are part of each CDR3. The order of the fields is CDR3 protein, CDR3 DNA, D gene, clone size, J gene, V gene. The D gene is left open where the match is weak. Clone size, where shown, is once, few, many, or a class for clones that have expanded.

CASRTLDRLSSPLHF TGTGCCAGCCGGACCCTGGACAGACTGAGCTCACCCCTCCACTTT NA NA TRBJ1-6 TRBV28
CASSGGQDDEQFF TGCGCCAGCAGCGGCGGGCAGGACGATGAGCAGTTCTTC NA NA TRBJ2-1 TRBV5-1
CASSANSGKNTEAFF TGTGCCAGCTCGGCGAACTCCGGGAAAAACACTGAAGCTTTCTTT NA NA TRBJ1-1 TRBV18
CASSPGGANYGYTF TGTGCCAGCAGCCCCGGAGGAGCTAACTATGGCTACACCTTC NA NA TRBJ1-2 TRBV7-2
CASSRTQGGYGYTF TGTGCCAGCAGCCGGACCCAGGGGGGCTATGGCTACACCTTC TRBD1 NA TRBJ1-2 TRBV3-1/TRBV3-2
CASSLGGGQAPNQPQHF TGTGCCAGCAGCTTAGGAGGGGGACAGGCCCCCAATCAGCCCCAGCATTTT TRBD1 NA TRBJ1-5 TRBV7-2
CASSFKLLNTEAFF TGTGCCAGCAGCTTTAAATTATTGAACACTGAAGCTTTCTTT NA NA TRBJ1-1 TRBV11-2
CASRLAGQAGELFF TGTGCCAGCAGGCTAGCGGGGCAGGCCGGGGAGCTGTTTTTT TRBD2 NA TRBJ2-2 TRBV28
CATSEQHSNQPQHF TGTGCCACCAGTGAACAACATAGCAATCAGCCCCAGCATTTT NA few TRBJ1-5 TRBV24-1
CASSYTGGETQYF TGTGCCAGCAGTTACACAGGGGGAGAGACCCAGTACTTC TRBD1 once TRBJ2-5 TRBV27
CATSDWASGGGEQFF TGTGCCACCAGTGATTGGGCTAGCGGGGGGGGTGAGCAGTTCTTC TRBD2 NA TRBJ2-1 TRBV24-1
CASTPSGGTNYGYTF TGCGCCAGCACCCCATCAGGGGGTACTAACTATGGCTACACCTTC TRBD1 NA TRBJ1-2 TRBV5-1
CSVEWGGLAGEIANTGELFF TGCAGCGTTGAATGGGGCGGACTAGCGGGGGAGATAGCGAACACCGGGGAGCTGTTTTTT TRBD2 NA TRBJ2-2 TRBV29-1
CATTLGAGVNEQFF TGTGCCACCACACTCGGGGCGGGGGTCAATGAGCAGTTCTTC TRBD2 NA TRBJ2-1 TRBV10-3
CASRYSNEQFF TGTGCCAGCAGATACTCAAATGAGCAGTTCTTC NA NA TRBJ2-1 TRBV11-2
CASSLRKQAFF TGTGCCAGCAGTTTGAGGAAACAAGCTTTCTTT NA NA TRBJ1-1 TRBV28
CATSTGHSGNTIYF TGTGCCACCTCAACCGGACACTCAGGAAACACCATATATTTT NA NA TRBJ1-3 TRBV6-5
CASFPSSGGRNEQFF TGCGCCAGCTTCCCCTCTTCGGGGGGGCGAAATGAGCAGTTCTTC TRBD2 NA TRBJ2-1 TRBV5-1
CASSLTSGGAQPKNIQYF TGTGCCAGCAGCCTAACTAGCGGGGGAGCTCAGCCCAAAAACATTCAGTACTTC TRBD2 NA TRBJ2-4 TRBV3-1/TRBV3-2
CASTGQGMLETQYF TGCGCCAGCACCGGACAGGGGATGTTAGAGACCCAGTACTTC TRBD1 NA TRBJ2-5 TRBV5-1
CAAGNNYGYTF TGTGCGGCCGGGAATAACTATGGCTACACCTTC NA few TRBJ1-2 TRBV27
CASSVSNQPQHF TGTGCCAGCAGCGTTAGCAATCAGCCCCAGCATTTT NA NA TRBJ1-5 TRBV6-5
CASSPTTGGMNTEAFF TGTGCCAGTAGTCCCACGACAGGGGGCATGAACACTGAAGCTTTCTTT TRBD1 NA TRBJ1-1 TRBV19
CASSLDPNSPLHF TGTGCCAGCAGCTTAGATCCGAATTCACCCCTCCACTTT NA NA TRBJ1-6 TRBV13
CASSLIGQGGRYTF TGTGCCAGCAGCTTAATCGGACAGGGAGGACGCTACACCTTC TRBD1 NA TRBJ1-2 TRBV7-3
CASSRRGGGQGAGQPQHF TGTGCCAGCAGCCGCCGCGGGGGTGGACAGGGCGCCGGACAGCCCCAGCATTTT TRBD1 NA TRBJ1-5 TRBV3-1/TRBV3-2
CASSTGTGGPYQPQHF TGTGCCAGCAGCACCGGGACAGGGGGTCCTTATCAGCCCCAGCATTTT TRBD1 NA TRBJ1-5 TRBV7-8
CASSPGGGLAYGYTF TGTGCCAGCAGCCCCGGCGGTGGGTTGGCCTATGGCTACACCTTC NA NA TRBJ1-2 TRBV14
CASSSGQGWGYTF TGTGCCAGCAGTTCGGGACAGGGCTGGGGCTACACCTTC TRBD1 NA TRBJ1-2 TRBV12-3/TRBV12-4
CASSRGLEQGPYNSPLHF TGCGCCAGCAGTAGGGGATTGGAACAGGGACCTTATAATTCACCCCTCCACTTT NA NA TRBJ1-6 TRBV5-1
CASSFDRGNLATEAFF TGTGCCAGCAGTTTTGACAGGGGAAACTTGGCCACTGAAGCTTTCTTT TRBD1 once TRBJ1-1 TRBV28
CASSQPRGNGNTIYF TGTGCCAGCAGTCAGCCACGGGGGAACGGAAACACCATATATTTT NA NA TRBJ1-3 TRBV6-2/TRBV6-3
CASSPLGGETQYF TGTGCCAGCTCACCCCTAGGAGGAGAGACCCAGTACTTC NA once TRBJ2-5 TRBV18
CASSQVLVSSGANVLTF TGCGCCAGCAGCCAAGTTCTTGTTTCCTCTGGGGCCAACGTCCTGACTTTC NA NA TRBJ2-6 TRBV4-3
CASSYGVGSGDEKLFF TGTGCCAGCAGTTACGGGGTCGGGTCCGGGGATGAAAAACTGTTTTTT NA NA TRBJ1-4 TRBV6-5
CASSLSGDEQFF TGTGCCAGCAGCTTAAGCGGGGACGAGCAGTTCTTC TRBD2 NA TRBJ2-1 TRBV7-9